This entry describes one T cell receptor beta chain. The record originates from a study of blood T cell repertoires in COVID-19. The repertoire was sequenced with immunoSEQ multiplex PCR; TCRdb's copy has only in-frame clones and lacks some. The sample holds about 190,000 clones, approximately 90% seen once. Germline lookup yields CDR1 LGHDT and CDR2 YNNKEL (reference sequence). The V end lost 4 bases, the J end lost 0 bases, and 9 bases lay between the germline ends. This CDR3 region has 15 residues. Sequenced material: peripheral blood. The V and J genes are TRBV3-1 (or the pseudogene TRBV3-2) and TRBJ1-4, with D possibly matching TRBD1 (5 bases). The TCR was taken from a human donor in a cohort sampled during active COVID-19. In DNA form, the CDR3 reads TGTGCCAGCAGCCGATCGACAGCAACTAATGAAAAACTGTTTTTT. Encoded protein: CASSRSTATNEKLFF.